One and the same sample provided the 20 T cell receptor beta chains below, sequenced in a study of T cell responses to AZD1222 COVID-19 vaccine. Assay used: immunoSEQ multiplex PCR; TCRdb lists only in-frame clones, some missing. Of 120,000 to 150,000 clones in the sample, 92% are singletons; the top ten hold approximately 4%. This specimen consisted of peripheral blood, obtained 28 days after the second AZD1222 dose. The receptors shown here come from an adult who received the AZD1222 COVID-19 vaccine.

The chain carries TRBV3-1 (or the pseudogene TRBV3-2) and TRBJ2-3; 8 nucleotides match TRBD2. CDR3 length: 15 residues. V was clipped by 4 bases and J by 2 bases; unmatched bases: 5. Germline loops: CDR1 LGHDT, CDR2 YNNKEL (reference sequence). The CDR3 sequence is CASSPSGGVTDTQYF. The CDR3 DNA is TGTGCCAGCAGCCCCAGCGGGGGAGTCACAGATACGCAGTATTTT.

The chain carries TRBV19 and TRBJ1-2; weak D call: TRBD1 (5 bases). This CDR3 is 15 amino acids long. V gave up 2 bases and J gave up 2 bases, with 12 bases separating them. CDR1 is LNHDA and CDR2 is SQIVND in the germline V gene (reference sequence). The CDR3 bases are TGTGCCAGTAGTATAAGTGGGGGAGTAAACTATGGCTACACCTTC. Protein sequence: CASSISGGVNYGYTF. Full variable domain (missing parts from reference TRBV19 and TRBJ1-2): DGGITQSPKYLFRKEGQNVTLSCEQNLNHDAMYWYRQDPGQGLRLIYYSQIVNDFQKGDIAEGYSVSREKKESFPLTVTSAQKNPTAFYLCASSISGGVNYGYTFGSGTRLTVV.

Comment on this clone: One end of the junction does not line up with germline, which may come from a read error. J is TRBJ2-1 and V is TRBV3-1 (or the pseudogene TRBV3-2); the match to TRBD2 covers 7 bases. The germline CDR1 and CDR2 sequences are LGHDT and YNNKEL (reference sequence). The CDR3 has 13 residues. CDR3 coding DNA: TGTGCCAGCAGTCAAGTGAGGGAGGGTGAGCAGTTCTTC. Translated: CASSQVREGEQFF.

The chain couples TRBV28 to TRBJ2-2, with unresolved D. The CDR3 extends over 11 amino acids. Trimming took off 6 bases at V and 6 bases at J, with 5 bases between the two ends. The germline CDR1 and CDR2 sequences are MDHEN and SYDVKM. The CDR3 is CASRHAGELFF. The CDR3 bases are TGTGCCAGCAGACACGCCGGGGAGCTGTTTTTT.

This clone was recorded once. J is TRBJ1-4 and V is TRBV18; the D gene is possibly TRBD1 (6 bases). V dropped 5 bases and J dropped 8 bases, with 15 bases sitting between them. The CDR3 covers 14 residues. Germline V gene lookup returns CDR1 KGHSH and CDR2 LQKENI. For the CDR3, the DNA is TGTGCCAGCTCATCATCTAGGGGGGGCGAAAAACTGTTTTTT. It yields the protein CASSSSRGGEKLFF.

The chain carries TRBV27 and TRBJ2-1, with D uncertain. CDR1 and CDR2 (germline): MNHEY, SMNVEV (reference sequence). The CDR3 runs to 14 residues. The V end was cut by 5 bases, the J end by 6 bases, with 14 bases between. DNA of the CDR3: TGTGCCAGCAGTCCGCAAACCGAGAGCAATGAGCAGTTCTTC. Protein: CASSPQTESNEQFF.

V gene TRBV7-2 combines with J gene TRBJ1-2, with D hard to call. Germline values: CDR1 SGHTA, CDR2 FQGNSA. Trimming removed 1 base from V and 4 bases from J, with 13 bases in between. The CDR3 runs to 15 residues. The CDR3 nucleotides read TGTGCCAGCAGCTTAGGGGGAGCGAAGCTCTATGGCTACACCTTC. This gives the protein CASSLGGAKLYGYTF. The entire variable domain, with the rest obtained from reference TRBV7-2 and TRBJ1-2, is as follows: GAGVSQSPSNKVTEKGKDVELRCDPISGHTALYWYRQSLGQGLEFLIYFQGNSAPDKSGLPSDRFSAERTGGSVSTLTIQRTQQEDSAVYLCASSLGGAKLYGYTFGSGTRLTVV.

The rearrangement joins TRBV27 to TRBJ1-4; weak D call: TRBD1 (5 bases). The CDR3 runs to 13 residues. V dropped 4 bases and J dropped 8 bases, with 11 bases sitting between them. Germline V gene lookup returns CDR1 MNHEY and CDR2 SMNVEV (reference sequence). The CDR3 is CASSSQGEEKLFF. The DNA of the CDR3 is TGTGCCAGCAGTTCCCAGGGAGAGGAAAAACTGTTTTTT.

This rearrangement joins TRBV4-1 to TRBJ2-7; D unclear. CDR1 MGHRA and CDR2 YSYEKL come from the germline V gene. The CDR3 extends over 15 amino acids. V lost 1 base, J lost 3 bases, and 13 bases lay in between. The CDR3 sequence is CASSQVGIGDYEQYF. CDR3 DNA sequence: TGCGCCAGCAGCCAAGTGGGTATAGGCGACTACGAGCAGTACTTC.

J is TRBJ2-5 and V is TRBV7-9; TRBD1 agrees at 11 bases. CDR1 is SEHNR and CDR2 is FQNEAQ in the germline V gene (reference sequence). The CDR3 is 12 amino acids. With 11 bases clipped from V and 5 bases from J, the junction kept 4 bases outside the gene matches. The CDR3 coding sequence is TGTGCCTGGACAGGGGGCAGGGAGACCCAGTACTTC. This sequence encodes CAWTGGRETQYF.

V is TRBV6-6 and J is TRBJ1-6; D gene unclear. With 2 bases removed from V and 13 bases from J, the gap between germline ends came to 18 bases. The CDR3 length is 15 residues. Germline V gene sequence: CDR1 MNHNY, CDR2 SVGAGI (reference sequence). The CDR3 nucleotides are TGTGCCAGCAGTTACGGTACCCCAGCCAATTTCCCCCTCCACTTT. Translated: CASSYGTPANFPLHF.

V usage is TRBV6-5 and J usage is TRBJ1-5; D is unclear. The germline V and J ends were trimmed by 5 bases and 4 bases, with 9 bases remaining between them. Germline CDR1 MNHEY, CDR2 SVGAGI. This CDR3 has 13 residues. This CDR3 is CASSPIPNQPQHF. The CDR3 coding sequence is TGTGCCAGCAGTCCTATCCCAAATCAGCCCCAGCATTTT.

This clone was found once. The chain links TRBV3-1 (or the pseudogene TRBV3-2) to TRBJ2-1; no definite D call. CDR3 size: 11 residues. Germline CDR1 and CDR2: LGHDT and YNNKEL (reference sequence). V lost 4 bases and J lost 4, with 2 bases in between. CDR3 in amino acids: CASSLYNEQFF. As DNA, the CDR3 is TGTGCCAGCAGCCTTTACAATGAGCAGTTCTTC.

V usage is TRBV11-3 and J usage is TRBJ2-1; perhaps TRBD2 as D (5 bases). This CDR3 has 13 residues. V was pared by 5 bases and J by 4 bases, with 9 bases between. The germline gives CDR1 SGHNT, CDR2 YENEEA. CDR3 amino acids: CASSPRDYNEQFF. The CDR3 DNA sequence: TGTGCCAGCAGCCCCCGGGATTACAATGAGCAGTTCTTC.

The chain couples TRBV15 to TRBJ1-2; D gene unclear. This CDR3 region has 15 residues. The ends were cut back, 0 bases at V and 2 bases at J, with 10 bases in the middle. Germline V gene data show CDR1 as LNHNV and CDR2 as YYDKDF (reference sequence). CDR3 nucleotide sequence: TGTGCCACCAGCAGAGATCGGGATTCGAACTATGGCTACACCTTC. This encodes CATSRDRDSNYGYTF.

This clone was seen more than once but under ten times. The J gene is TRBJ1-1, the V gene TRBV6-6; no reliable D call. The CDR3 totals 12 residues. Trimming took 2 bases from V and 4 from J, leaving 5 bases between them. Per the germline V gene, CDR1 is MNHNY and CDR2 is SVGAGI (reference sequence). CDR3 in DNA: TGTGCCAGCAGTTACGGGAGCACTGAAGCTTTCTTT. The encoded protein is CASSYGSTEAFF.

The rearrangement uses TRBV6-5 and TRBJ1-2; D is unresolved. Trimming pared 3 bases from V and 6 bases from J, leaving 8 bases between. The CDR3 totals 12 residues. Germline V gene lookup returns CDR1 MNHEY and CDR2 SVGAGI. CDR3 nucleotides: TGTGCCAGCAGTTATGCGGGGAATGGCTACACCTTC. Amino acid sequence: CASSYAGNGYTF.

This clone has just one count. CDR3 in DNA: TGTGCCAGTAGTTCCTTTCCAGGACGACGCAATCAGCCCCAGCATTTT. It translates to CASSSFPGRRNQPQHF. The chain employs TRBV19 and TRBJ1-5; D is undetermined. The CDR3 runs 16 residues. Trimming left V 5 bases short and J 2 bases short, with 16 bases between. The germline gives CDR1 LNHDA, CDR2 SQIVND (reference sequence).

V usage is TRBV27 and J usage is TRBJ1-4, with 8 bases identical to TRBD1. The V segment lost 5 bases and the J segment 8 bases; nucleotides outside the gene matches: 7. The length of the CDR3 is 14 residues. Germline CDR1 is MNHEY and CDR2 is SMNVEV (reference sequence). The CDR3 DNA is TGTGCCAGCAGTCCCGGGACAGGTGACGAAAAACTGTTTTTT. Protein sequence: CASSPGTGDEKLFF.

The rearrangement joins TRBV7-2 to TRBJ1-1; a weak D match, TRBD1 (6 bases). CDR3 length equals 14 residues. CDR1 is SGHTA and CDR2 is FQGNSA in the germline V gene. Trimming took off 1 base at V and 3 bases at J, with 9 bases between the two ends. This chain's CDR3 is CASSLGRQDTEAFF. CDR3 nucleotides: TGTGCCAGCAGCTTAGGGCGACAGGACACTGAAGCTTTCTTT.